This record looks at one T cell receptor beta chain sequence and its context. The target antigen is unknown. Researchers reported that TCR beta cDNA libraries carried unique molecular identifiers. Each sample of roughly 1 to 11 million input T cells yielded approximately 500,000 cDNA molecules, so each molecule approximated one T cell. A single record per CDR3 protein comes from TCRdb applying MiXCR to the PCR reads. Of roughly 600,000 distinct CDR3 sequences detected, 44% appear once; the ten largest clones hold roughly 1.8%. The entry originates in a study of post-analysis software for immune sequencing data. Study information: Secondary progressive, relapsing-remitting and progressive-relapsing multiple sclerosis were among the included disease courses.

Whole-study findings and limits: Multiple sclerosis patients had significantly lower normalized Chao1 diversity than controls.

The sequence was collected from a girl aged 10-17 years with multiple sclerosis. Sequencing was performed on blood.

In DNA form, the CDR3 reads TGTGCCAGCAGTTTCGGCGGTATCTCGGGGATCAAAAACATTCAGTACTTC. It is translated as CASSFGGISGIKNIQYF. V gene TRBV12-3 or TRBV12-4 combines with J gene TRBJ2-4; D is possibly TRBD2 (5 bases). V gave up 3 bases and J gave up 3 bases, with 18 bases separating them. There are 17 residues in the CDR3.